A single sample is the source of the 25 T cell receptor beta chains below, sequenced in a study of STAT5B mutations in CD4+ large granular lymphocyte leukemia. TCRdb keeps only in-frame clones here, not all; method: immunoSEQ multiplex PCR. This repertoire shows around 34,000 clones, about 85% found once; its top ten account for around 4.4%. Sequencing was done on a sample of CD4+ T cells from blood buffy coats. The receptors come from a human donor in good health.

The chain uses TRBV6-6 and TRBJ2-7; D gene ambiguous. Trimming removed 7 bases from V and 1 base from J, with 11 bases in between. Germline CDR1 and CDR2: MNHNY and SVGAGI (reference sequence). The CDR3 runs to 13 residues. The CDR3 DNA sequence: TGTGCCAGCACCCTGGACGGTTCCTACGAGCAGTACTTC. Protein sequence: CASTLDGSYEQYF.

This rearrangement joins TRBV7-8 to TRBJ2-1; D not resolved. The V gene's germline CDR1 is SGHVS and CDR2 FQNEAQ. The V and J ends lost 6 bases and 13 bases respectively, with 22 bases between them. CDR3 size: 14 residues. The CDR3 DNA reads as TGTGCCAGCAGTCCCGTTGGGCTAGGAAACTTTCAGTTCTTC. This translates into CASSPVGLGNFQFF.

The DNA for the CDR3 is TGTGCCAGCAGCGCGACAGCCTTTAGCGCAGATACGCAGTATTTT. It is translated as CASSATAFSADTQYF. The chain carries TRBV7-6 and TRBJ2-3, with D perhaps assigned TRBD1 or TRBD2 (5 bases each). The CDR3 covers 15 residues. The germline V gene encodes CDR1 SGHVS and CDR2 FNYEAQ. V dropped 5 bases and J dropped 4 bases, with 16 bases sitting between them.

This clone was observed a few times. The chain joins TRBV18 to TRBJ2-7; TRBD2 matches at 10 bases. Germline V gene sequence: CDR1 KGHSH, CDR2 LQKENI. The CDR3 spans 15 residues. V lost 3 bases to trimming and J lost 0 bases; unmatched junction nucleotides: 2. The CDR3 nucleotides are TGTGCCAGCTCACCTCGGACTAGCGGCTCCTACGAGCAGTACTTC. This gives the protein CASSPRTSGSYEQYF. The variable domain in full, completed from reference TRBV18 and TRBJ2-7, reads NAGVMQNPRHLVRRRGQEARLRCSPMKGHSHVYWYRQLPEEGLKFMVYLQKENIIDESGMPKERFSAEFPKEGPSILRIQQVVRGDSAAYFCASSPRTSGSYEQYFGPGTRLTVT.

To note about this clone: One end of the junction does not line up with germline, which may come from a read error. The chain employs TRBV28 and TRBJ2-3; 8 bases fit TRBD2. CDR1 MDHEN and CDR2 SYDVKM come from the germline V gene. This CDR3 contains 16 residues. CDR3 bases: TGTGCCAGCATCGTTGGTGGGGCGGGAGGCACAGGTACGCAGTATTTT. It encodes CASIVGGAGGTGTQYF.

The chain joins TRBV27 to TRBJ2-7; 10 positions agree with TRBD1. The CDR3 is made up of 15 amino acids. The germline CDR1 and CDR2 sequences are MNHEY and SMNVEV (reference sequence). Unmatched junction bases numbered 11, after V lost 7 bases and J lost 5 bases. Here the CDR3 reads CASTKIGTGVDEQYF. DNA for the CDR3: TGTGCCAGCACCAAGATAGGGACAGGGGTCGACGAGCAGTACTTC.

The chain links TRBV28 to TRBJ2-7; perhaps D is TRBD1 or TRBD2 (7 bases each). The V end was cut by 6 bases, the J end by 1 base, with 19 bases between. The germline V gene has CDR1 MDHEN and CDR2 SYDVKM. CDR3 length: 16 residues. The CDR3 region has the DNA TGTGCCAGCAGCTGGAGCGGGACAGCCCTTTCCTACGAGCAGTACTTC. This translates into CASSWSGTALSYEQYF.

This clone has just one count. The gene calls are TRBV5-6 and TRBJ2-2; D unclear. This CDR3 comprises 13 residues. Trimming cost V 0 bases and J 3 bases, with 3 bases left between them. CDR1 and CDR2 from the germline V gene are SGHDT and YYEEEE. The DNA for the CDR3 is TGTGCCAGCAGCTTGGCCCACACCGGGGAGCTGTTTTTT. It translates to CASSLAHTGELFF.

The rearrangement links TRBV27 to TRBJ2-3, with D perhaps matching TRBD2 (6 bases). Germline CDR1 and CDR2: MNHEY and SMNVEV (reference sequence). With 5 bases removed from V and 3 bases from J, the gap between germline ends came to 12 bases. The CDR3 runs 14 residues. DNA of the CDR3: TGTGCCAGCAGTAGCAAACTAGCAACAGATACGCAGTATTTT. This gives the protein CASSSKLATDTQYF.

This chain connects TRBV19 to TRBJ1-2, with D maybe TRBD1 (5 bases). This CDR3 comprises 13 residues. V was pared by 4 bases and J by 0 bases, with 6 bases between. Germline loops: CDR1 LNHDA, CDR2 SQIVND (reference sequence). This chain's CDR3 is CASSRGPNYGYTF. For the CDR3, the DNA is TGTGCCAGTAGTAGGGGACCTAACTATGGCTACACCTTC.

J is TRBJ2-1 and V is TRBV11-3; the D is unclear. CDR3 length: 11 residues. The ends were cut back, 3 bases at V and 9 bases at J, with 6 bases in the middle. Looked up from germline, CDR1 is SGHNT and CDR2 is YENEEA. The CDR3 DNA is TGTGCCAGCAGCTTTACCCCTGAGCAGTTCTTC. This gives the protein CASSFTPEQFF.

CDR3 sequence: CASSLSLPEGSVITHEQYF. The CDR3 DNA is TGTGCCAGCAGTTTATCACTCCCGGAGGGTAGTGTCATTACCCACGAGCAGTACTTC. The rearrangement joins TRBV27 to TRBJ2-7, with TRBD2 as a possible D gene (6 bases). Trimming stripped 0 bases from V and 5 bases from J, with 26 bases between. This CDR3 is built from 19 residues. From germline, CDR1 is MNHEY and CDR2 SMNVEV (reference sequence).

For the CDR3, the DNA is TGTGCCAGCAGTGAATATGGCGTTGGCCTCGTCGCATCACCCCTCCACTTT. Translating gives CASSEYGVGLVASPLHF. V is TRBV25-1 and J is TRBJ1-6; D call uncertain. Germline loops: CDR1 MGHDK, CDR2 SYGVNS. This CDR3 has 17 amino acids. The V and J ends lost 0 bases and 10 bases respectively, with 19 bases between them.

The chain employs TRBV19 and TRBJ1-2; TRBD1 might be the D (5 bases). Deletions cut 3 bases from V and 9 bases from J, with 26 bases between. CDR3 length equals 17 residues. The germline V gene has CDR1 LNHDA and CDR2 SQIVND (reference sequence). DNA for the CDR3: TGTGCCAGTAGTATTGGAGGGGAAAACCCCATTCGGAATCGCTACACCTTC. Translating it yields CASSIGGENPIRNRYTF.

This chain connects TRBV18 to TRBJ2-1; possibly TRBD2 for D (5 bases). The CDR3 covers 14 residues. Germline V gives CDR1 KGHSH, CDR2 LQKENI. V was clipped by 3 bases and J by 7 bases, with 13 bases between them. Here the CDR3 reads CASSPSATGNEQFF. Written as DNA, the CDR3 is TGTGCCAGCTCACCGTCTGCCACGGGAAATGAGCAGTTCTTC.

The chain links TRBV5-6 to TRBJ2-7; possible D gene TRBD2, 5 bases. V lost 2 bases to trimming and J lost 5 bases, with 8 bases between them. Germline CDR1 and CDR2: SGHDT and YYEEEE. This CDR3 comprises 12 residues. The chain's CDR3 is CASSFERNEQYF. CDR3 nucleotide sequence: TGTGCCAGCAGCTTCGAGCGGAACGAGCAGTACTTC.

This sequence joins TRBV10-3 and TRBJ2-1, with 9 positions matching TRBD2. The CDR3 length is 15 residues. Germline-derived CDR1 and CDR2 are ENHRY and SYGVKD. V was clipped by 7 bases and J by 2 bases; unmatched bases: 6. Here the CDR3 DNA reads TGTGCCATCACCCCAGCGGGAGGCACCTACAATGAGCAGTTCTTC. This translates into CAITPAGGTYNEQFF.

The count of this clone is one. The genes are TRBV11-2 and TRBJ2-7; the D call may be TRBD1 or TRBD2 (6 bases each). Germline lookup yields CDR1 SGHAT and CDR2 FQNNGV. The germline V and J ends were trimmed by 1 base and 3 bases, with 13 bases remaining between them. CDR3 length equals 15 residues. The CDR3: CASSLAPGAFYEQYF. The DNA of the CDR3 is TGTGCCAGCAGCTTAGCCCCGGGGGCGTTCTACGAGCAGTACTTC.

V is TRBV5-1 and J is TRBJ2-5; 10 bases are shared with TRBD2. In germline, CDR1 is SGHRS, CDR2 YFSETQ. With 4 bases clipped from V and 3 bases from J, the junction kept 3 bases outside the gene matches. The CDR3 loop spans 14 amino acids. The CDR3 DNA is TGCGCCAGCAGCCACGGACTAGCGGAAGAGACCCAGTACTTC. Translation gives CASSHGLAEETQYF.

CDR3 sequence reads: CASSMAGTSLDNEQFF. CDR3 in DNA: TGTGCCAGTAGCATGGCCGGGACTAGCCTAGACAATGAGCAGTTCTTC. V and J are TRBV19 and TRBJ2-1, with 9 bases lining up with TRBD2. CDR1 is LNHDA and CDR2 is SQIVND in the germline V gene (reference sequence). The V segment lost 6 bases and the J segment 5 bases; nucleotides outside the gene matches: 11. The CDR3 has 16 residues. The full variable domain, with the rest looked up from reference TRBV19 and TRBJ2-1, is DGGITQSPKYLFRKEGQNVTLSCEQNLNHDAMYWYRQDPGQGLRLIYYSQIVNDFQKGDIAEGYSVSREKKESFPLTVTSAQKNPTAFYLCASSMAGTSLDNEQFFGPGTRLTVL.

This clone was counted a few times. J is TRBJ1-1 and V is TRBV28; D ambiguous. The CDR3 totals 11 residues. The V and J ends lost 8 bases and 4 bases respectively, with 8 bases between them. Germline V gene data show CDR1 as MDHEN and CDR2 as SYDVKM. The CDR3 reads CASGVGTEAFF. CDR3 bases: TGTGCCAGCGGAGTTGGCACTGAAGCTTTCTTT.

V and J are TRBV4-3 and TRBJ2-7; 9 bases are shared with TRBD2. V lost 1 base and J lost 6; bases outside the gene matches: 10. Germline V gives CDR1 LGHNA, CDR2 YSLEER. CDR3 length equals 16 residues. The CDR3 loop is CASSQVAGVPVGEQYF. The CDR3 DNA sequence: TGCGCCAGCAGCCAAGTAGCGGGAGTCCCCGTGGGCGAGCAGTACTTC.

The rearrangement links TRBV7-2 to TRBJ2-7, with a weak D call TRBD2 (7 bases). Trimming took off 4 bases at V and 6 bases at J, with 19 bases between the two ends. The germline CDR1 and CDR2 sequences are SGHTA and FQGNSA. The CDR3 contains 15 residues. The CDR3 sequence: CASSSRGSGGGEQYF. CDR3 nucleotide sequence: TGTGCCAGCAGCTCTAGGGGGTCGGGGGGCGGCGAGCAGTACTTC.

The chain links TRBV7-7 to TRBJ2-7; a weak D match, TRBD1 (6 bases). The CDR3 length is 13 residues. Germline-derived CDR1 and CDR2 are SSHAT and FNYEAQ (reference sequence). Trimming stripped 5 bases from V and 6 bases from J, with 14 bases between. CDR3 DNA sequence: TGTGCCAGCAGCCCTCGACAGGACGGCGAGCAGTACTTC. Its translation: CASSPRQDGEQYF.

V and J are TRBV11-3 and TRBJ1-3; D not certain. The germline V gene has CDR1 SGHNT and CDR2 YENEEA. The CDR3 totals 13 residues. Between the trimmed V and J ends, which lost 3 bases and 4 bases, there was a span of 7 bases. CDR3 loop: CASSFTSGNTIYF. In DNA form, the CDR3 reads TGTGCCAGCAGCTTTACAAGCGGAAACACCATATATTTT.